This TCR beta chain appears in the sequencing data of a study of tumor-infiltrating lymphocytes in oesophageal squamous cell carcinoma. One entry per CDR3 protein results from TCRdb running MiXCR on the PCR reads. The sample shows 20,000 or so distinct CDR3 sequences, about 40% of them seen only once. CDR1 is MNHEY and CDR2 is SVGAGI in the germline V gene. The length of the CDR3 is 14 residues. Material for sequencing was normal esophageal tissue next to the tumor. The sequence was obtained from a male donor with esophageal squamous cell carcinoma. The chain uses TRBV6-5 and TRBJ2-1; 8 bases align to TRBD2. The J call may be incorrect, as the DNA end agrees better with TRBJ2-5. CDR3 region: CASSYQAGAETQYF. CDR3 nucleotides: TGTGCCAGCAGTTATCAAGCGGGAGCCGAGACCCAGTACTTC.